A single TCR beta chain is shown here with its context. Its specificity is not known. At one boundary the junction diverges from the germline segment, which might be a read error. These data originate in a study of blood T cells in healthy people across ages. Healthy Caucasian individuals from Russia aged about 6 to 95 were enrolled as donors. PBMCs were isolated at a quantity of at least 6.5 million per sample. Then a second PCR, running roughly 7 to 11 cycles, was carried out with a sample-barcoded 5' primer and a J-beta primer mix. Every individual sample yielded 2.5 million or more paired-end reads (each containing CDR3). One entry per CDR3 protein results from TCRdb running MiXCR on the 5' RACE reads. The sample has over a million distinct CDR3 sequences, under 45% seen once; the top ten hold around 18%. Study-level results: Observed TCR beta diversity per million T cells went down as age went up. This fall followed a roughly linear course with age.

The sequenced material came from blood. This receptor was taken from a woman aged 55-69 years in good health.

DNA for the CDR3: TGTGCCAGCACCTTACCTCACAGGGGGCGGTCAGATACGCAGTATTTT. Translation gives CASTLPHRGRSDTQYF. The V gene is TRBV11-3, the J gene TRBJ2-3; 9 nucleotides line up with TRBD1. This CDR3 has 16 residues. Germline CDR1 and CDR2: SGHNT and YENEEA.